This T cell receptor (beta chain) was obtained from a study of blood T cells in healthy people across ages (dated by TCRdb to between 2015 and 2017). As for the study more broadly: Template switching captured roughly one uniquely barcoded TCR beta cDNA molecule per two T cells in model experiments. Using deep sequencing normalized with unique cDNA molecular identifiers, the study measured how TCR beta repertoire diversity changes with age. Donors were grouped into four age groups: young (average approximately 16 years), middle-aged (under 40), aged (around 66) and long-lived (about 90). Using the same blood draw, the study looked at two additional independent replicas of 1 million unique cDNA reads for two donors, one aged 18 to 30 and the other aged 80 or older. What the authors observed across the whole study: Total diversity estimates from one million sequenced T cells were considered lower bounds and underestimates. There was a strong correlation between observed TCR beta diversity and the percentage of naive T cells measured by flow cytometry. Compared with the aged group, more naive CD4+ T cells, fewer expanded clones and increased TCR diversity were shown by the long-lived group, suggesting age selection. Because profiling used bulk unsorted PBMCs, naive and antigen-experienced compartments could not be compared conclusively. Because the CMV infection status of the donors was unknown, age-related changes in expanded clonotypes may potentially have been confounded. Observed TCR beta diversity per million T cells fell roughly linearly with age, and a significant reduction was already apparent by age around 39.

This clonotype turned up a few times. Its antigen is not yet known. The record has no base qualities; no much larger clone is one base away. The approximately 40 donors, aged about 6 to 100 years, were systemically healthy Caucasian individuals from Russia. Each donor gave ten milliliters of peripheral blood, collected into EDTA-treated Vacutainer tubes. PBMCs were isolated by Ficoll-Paque density-gradient centrifugation, with at least 6.5 million obtained per sample. Trizol reagent was used to extract total RNA from PBMCs, with at least 5.5 micrograms per sample. The percentages of naive CD45RAhigh/CD27high T cells were determined by flow cytometry on a PBMC aliquot from every donor. The V and J ends are trimmed by 3 bases and 1 base, leaving 16 bases between them. The CDR3 starts with the cysteine, ends with the phenylalanine, and has 17 residues. Only CDR3 DNA remains: 51 bases, in frame from the first base.

Library method: 5' RACE. The instrument was an Illumina HiSeq 2500. A second PCR of roughly 7 to 11 cycles was performed with a sample-barcoded 5' primer and a J-beta primer mix. A unique molecular identifier was introduced onto each TCR beta cDNA molecule by a template-switch 5' adaptor carrying 12 random nucleotides. Each sample yielded at least 3 million CDR3-containing paired-end reads. First-strand cDNA synthesis was performed from all RNA using the Mint cDNA synthesis kit, with priming by a TRBC-specific oligonucleotide. All cDNA was treated with uracil-DNA glycosylase and then went through a first 18-cycle PCR with the universal primers M1SS and BC2_uni_R. Per the original workflow: For normalization, 1 million high-quality reads, each with a distinct molecular identifier, were randomly selected from each sample. Instead of being binned into consensus sequences, reads with shared molecular identifiers were discarded. MiTCR, with a Q25 quality threshold and the strictest error-elimination algorithm, was used for CDR3 identification, clonotype clustering and error correction. Lower-bound total TCR beta diversity was estimated with a nonparametric unseen species model using Euler transformation. Starting from the raw public reads, TCRdb applied fastp trimming at Q25, assembled clones with MiXCR and retained in-frame beta chains. CDR3 protein sequences are deduplicated, and each keeps its most common genes and DNA. The V and J calls come from TCRdb's annotation, not from the publication. The sample contains more than 1,000,000 distinct CDR3 sequences, almost 25% of them found a single time. The ten largest make up approximately 0.71% of the sample.

The data were also submitted as part of a second study, on T cells of mothers and their children. The second study also describes: Nine systemically healthy Caucasian individuals served as donors, namely three mothers together with their six children. cDNA synthesis consumed the entire amount of extracted RNA, loaded at about 1.5 ug RNA in each 15 ul reaction. Sample barcodes and 2-4 random nucleotides were added via the M1S primer in the second PCR. More than 9 million TCR beta CDR3 reads were obtained from each mother, and some 3.3 million reads were obtained from each child. TCR recombination output is similarly shaped by thymic selection in related and unrelated pairs, with a minor effect exerted by inherited differences. Normalized repertoire overlap was always slightly but never significantly higher in related than unrelated mother-child pairs. No persistent microchimeric T cell clones were found, with a detection sensitivity of approximately 94 clones per million clonotypes. The study used deep NGS to compare TCR beta repertoires of mothers and children, seeking features distinguishing related mother-child pairs from unrelated individuals. The mean age was about 40 +/- 4 years for the mothers and around 10 +/- 4 years for the children. After adapter ligation with NEBNext reagents, the libraries were sequenced on Illumina HiSeq 2000 with 100+100 nt paired-end reads. To prevent cross-contamination, the mother and child libraries were prepared a month apart and were sequenced in separate runs. For each donor, somewhere between roughly 450,000 and 2,000,000 distinct TCR beta clonotypes were identified. Naive TCR beta clonotypes were estimated from low-frequency clonotypes matched to each donor's FACS-determined naive share, without sorting.

The TCR originated in a girl aged 2-10 years in good health. Sample: blood. The receptor chain draws on TRBV12-3 or TRBV12-4 and TRBJ1-5; perhaps TRBD1 is the D gene, with 5 bases matching. DNA sequence: TGTGCCAGCAGTTTGGGGCATCCTCGTGGGAGCAATCAGCCCCAGCATTTT. Its protein product is CASSLGHPRGSNQPQHF.